Sequencing of this T cell receptor beta chain was carried out in a study of blood T cell repertoires in COVID-19. Cohort placement rested on clinical history that participants reported themselves. As handled by the study authors: Reference gene primer amplification gave estimated nucleated cell counts. TCRdb's table, derived via immunoSEQ multiplex PCR, lists solely in-frame clones and lacks some. The DNA was the basis for D and trimming; V, J and clone size are from that table. The sample carries 400,000 or so clones, about 90% recorded once. The junction had 9 bases not matched to a gene; V was cut back by 4 bases and J by 2 bases. The V gene's germline CDR1 is MNHEY and CDR2 SMNVEV (reference sequence). The CDR3 is 16 amino acids.

The rearrangement joins TRBV27 to TRBJ1-1, with TRBD1 matching over 8 bases. Sequencing used PBMCs or T cells enriched from blood (not recorded which). The sequence was obtained from a man between 18 and 35 years old who had recovered from COVID-19. In DNA form, the CDR3 reads TGTGCCAGCAGTTCCATGCAGGGGGCCCCAAACACTGAAGCTTTCTTT. It is translated as CASSSMQGAPNTEAFF.